A single sample gave rise to the 17 T cell receptor beta chains below, sequenced in a study of T-cell memory formation after mild COVID-19. One entry per CDR3 protein results from TCRdb running MiXCR on the 5' RACE reads. The data show 300,000 to 350,000 distinct CDR3 sequences, with around 13% seen just once and about 20% held by the top ten. Source material: PBMCs or a T cell subset sorted from them (not recorded which). The receptors were sampled from a man aged 18 to 30 who had mild COVID-19 (a few samples of this study predate the infection). Cell type and time point are not known.

There are many counts of this clonotype. The genes are TRBV12-3 or TRBV12-4 and TRBJ2-7, with D possibly matching TRBD1 (6 bases). This CDR3 contains 13 residues. The V end was cut by 3 bases, the J end by 3 bases, with 9 bases between. Here the CDR3 DNA reads TGTGCCAGCAGTTTCATCAGGGGCTACGAGCAGTACTTC. Residues: CASSFIRGYEQYF.

V and J are TRBV11-1 and TRBJ2-5; D gene uncertain. The V end was cut by 5 bases, the J end by 5 bases, with 6 bases between. The CDR3 is 11 amino acids. Germline CDR1 reads SGHAT; CDR2 reads FQDESV (reference sequence). CDR3 region: CASSTRETQYF. For the CDR3, the DNA is TGTGCCAGCAGCACCCGGGAGACCCAGTACTTC. Complete variable domain (other parts from reference TRBV11-1 and TRBJ2-5): EAEVAQSPRYKITEKSQAVAFWCDPISGHATLYWYRQILGQGPELLVQFQDESVVDDSQLPKDRFSAERLKGVDSTLKIQPAELGDSAMYLCASSTRETQYFGPGTRLLVL.

The chain links TRBV7-2 to TRBJ2-7; 9 positions agree with TRBD2. The germline gives CDR1 SGHTA, CDR2 FQGNSA. After removal of 2 bases from V and 2 bases from J, the junction contained 4 bases not matched to a gene. The CDR3 runs to 15 residues. CDR3 DNA: TGTGCCAGCAGCTTATCGGCTAGCGGGGCCTACGAGCAGTACTTC. Its translation: CASSLSASGAYEQYF.

The chain uses TRBV6-2 or TRBV6-3 and TRBJ2-2; D possibly matches TRBD1 or TRBD2 (6 bases each). The germline V and J ends were trimmed by 6 bases and 5 bases, with 22 bases remaining between them. The germline CDR1 and CDR2 sequences are MNHEY and SVGEGT. The CDR3 consists of 17 residues. CDR3 coding DNA: TGTGCCAGCAGCAACCGGGGGACACTGAGTGTTACCGGGGAGCTGTTTTTT. It yields the protein CASSNRGTLSVTGELFF.

The V gene is TRBV7-7, the J gene TRBJ2-7, with no clear D. The CDR3 is 12 amino acids. Germline CDR1 SSHAT, CDR2 FNYEAQ (reference sequence). This chain's CDR3 is CASLPSSYEQYV. CDR3 bases: TGTGCTAGCCTCCCTAGCTCCTACGAGCAGTACGTC.

The gene calls are TRBV12-3 or TRBV12-4 and TRBJ2-7; D gene ambiguous. There are 14 residues in the CDR3. V lost 1 base to trimming and J lost 4 bases, with 11 bases between them. CDR3 residues: CASSLGGSSYEQYV. Here the CDR3 DNA reads TGTGCCAGCAGTTTAGGCGGCAGCTCTTACGAGCAGTACGTC.

The chain combines TRBV25-1 with TRBJ2-3; D is uncertain. V was trimmed by 4 bases and J by 0 bases, leaving 14 bases between them. The germline V gene has CDR1 MGHDK and CDR2 SYGVNS. This CDR3 has 16 amino acids. The CDR3 DNA follows: TGTGCCAGCAGTGCGGCTGGCTTCCTCAGCACAGATACGCAGTATTTT. Translation: CASSAAGFLSTDTQYF. Using reference TRBV25-1 and TRBJ2-3 for the parts outside the CDR3, the full variable domain is EADIYQTPRYLVIGTGKKITLECSQTMGHDKMYWYQQDPGMELHLIHYSYGVNSTEKGDLSSESTVSRIRTEHFPLTLESARPSHTSQYLCASSAAGFLSTDTQYFGPGTRLTVL.

This chain connects TRBV6-6 to TRBJ2-2; D unresolved. From germline, CDR1 is MNHNY and CDR2 SVGAGI (reference sequence). This CDR3 is 15 amino acids long. V lost 0 bases and J 4 bases, leaving 9 bases between the germline ends. CDR3 residues: CASSYSAHSTGELFF. Written as DNA, the CDR3 is TGTGCCAGCAGTTACTCGGCCCACTCCACCGGGGAGCTGTTTTTT.

The chain is built from TRBV12-3 or TRBV12-4 and TRBJ2-5; D is tentatively TRBD1 or TRBD2 (5 bases each). The CDR3 covers 13 residues. With 4 bases removed from V and 3 bases from J, the gap between germline ends came to 9 bases. The DNA for the CDR3 is TGTGCCAGCAGTTCGGGGCTTGAAGAGACCCAGTACTTC. This gives the protein CASSSGLEETQYF.

The genes are TRBV12-3 or TRBV12-4 and TRBJ1-1; a weak D match, TRBD1 (5 bases). Deletions cut 3 bases from V and 5 bases from J, with 16 bases between. This CDR3 comprises 15 residues. The CDR3 sequence is CASSFGAAGFTEAFF. CDR3 sequence (DNA): TGTGCCAGCAGTTTTGGAGCTGCAGGGTTTACTGAAGCTTTCTTT.

This clonotype was seen ten or more times. The V call is TRBV5-1, the J call TRBJ2-1, with a tentative D call TRBD2 (6 bases). The CDR3 has 16 residues. Deletions cut 3 bases from V and 7 bases from J, with 20 bases between. In germline, CDR1 is SGHRS, CDR2 YFSETQ. In DNA, the CDR3 is TGCGCCAGCAGCTCCTACTGGGAACGGGGGAGGAATGAGCAGTTCTTC. Residues: CASSSYWERGRNEQFF.

This clonotype was observed a handful of times. The V and J genes are TRBV5-1 and TRBJ2-5; D is undetermined. This CDR3 has 14 amino acids. The germline V gene encodes CDR1 SGHRS and CDR2 YFSETQ. V was clipped by 0 bases and J by 1 base, with 7 bases between them. This CDR3 is CASSLGPTQETQYF. CDR3 nucleotides: TGCGCCAGCAGCTTGGGACCCACCCAAGAGACCCAGTACTTC.

This clonotype has more than one count but fewer than ten. This chain uses TRBV7-6 with TRBJ2-3, with D possibly being TRBD1 or TRBD2 (6 bases each). Germline loops: CDR1 SGHVS, CDR2 FNYEAQ. Trimming removed 4 bases from V and 10 bases from J, with 18 bases in between. CDR3 length equals 14 residues. CDR3 sequence (DNA): TGTGCCAGCAGCTCATCTTGGTTGGGGGGCCCGCAGTATTTT. Encoded protein: CASSSSWLGGPQYF. The full variable domain, rest sourced from reference TRBV7-6 and TRBJ2-3, is GAGVSQSPRYKVTKRGQDVALRCDPISGHVSLYWYRQALGQGPEFLTYFNYEAQQDKSGLPNDRFSAERPEGSISTLTIQRTEQRDSAMYRCASSSSWLGGPQYFGPGTRLTVL.

This clonotype turned up a few times. The J gene is TRBJ1-4, the V gene TRBV4-1; no clear D. The V gene lost 2 bases and the J gene lost 5 bases, with 12 bases spanning the gap. Germline CDR1 MGHRA, CDR2 YSYEKL. The CDR3 covers 15 residues. The CDR3, as DNA: TGCGCCAGCAGCCAACCGGCCGGAAAAAATGAAAAACTGTTTTTT. Its protein product is CASSQPAGKNEKLFF.

This chain links TRBV7-3 with TRBJ2-1; 8 nucleotides align to TRBD2. Looked up from germline, CDR1 is SGHTA and CDR2 is FQGTGA. The CDR3 is 16 residues long. Trimming took 5 bases from V and 5 from J; bases not matched to a gene: 11. The CDR3 coding sequence is TGTGCCAGCAGCCACCCCCCCGGCGGGGGGAACAATGAGCAGTTCTTC. Amino acid sequence: CASSHPPGGGNNEQFF.

The rearrangement joins TRBV7-2 to TRBJ1-1; no definite D call. Trimming shortened V by 1 base and J by 4 bases, and 13 bases separated the two germline ends. The CDR3 has 15 residues. Germline-derived CDR1 and CDR2 are SGHTA and FQGNSA. CDR3: CASSLVSVGSTEAFF. The DNA for the CDR3 is TGTGCCAGCAGCTTAGTGTCAGTTGGGAGCACTGAAGCTTTCTTT.

There are a few counts of this clonotype. V gene TRBV7-9 combines with J gene TRBJ1-5, with D hard to call. CDR3 size: 15 residues. V was clipped by 6 bases and J by 7 bases, with 19 bases between them. Germline values: CDR1 SEHNR, CDR2 FQNEAQ (reference sequence). CDR3 nucleotide sequence: TGTGCCAGCAGTCGAGGTGACTCGGTCCAGCAGCCCCAGCATTTT. It codes for CASSRGDSVQQPQHF.